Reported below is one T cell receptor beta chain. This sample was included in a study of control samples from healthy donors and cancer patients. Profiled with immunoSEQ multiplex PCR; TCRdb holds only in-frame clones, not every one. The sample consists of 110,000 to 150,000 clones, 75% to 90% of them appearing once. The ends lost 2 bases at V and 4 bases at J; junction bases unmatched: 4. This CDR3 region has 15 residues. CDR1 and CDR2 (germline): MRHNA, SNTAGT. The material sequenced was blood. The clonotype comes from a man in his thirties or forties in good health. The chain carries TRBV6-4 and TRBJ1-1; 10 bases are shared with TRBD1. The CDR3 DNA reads TGTGCCAGCAGTGACCCTGACAGGGGGCCCACTGAAGCTTTCTTT. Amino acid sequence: CASSDPDRGPTEAFF.